This T cell receptor beta chain appears in the sequencing data of a study of response to subunit inactivated influenza vaccine. General study points: T cells newly recruited by each seasonal influenza vaccination are few, the authors suggested.

This clonotype was counted a few times. The antigen is not known. The CDR3 totals 15 residues. With 3 bases clipped from V and 1 base from J, the junction kept 4 bases outside the gene matches. Germline assignment: CDR1 SGDLS and CDR2 YYNGEE. Each CDR3 protein is one row after TCRdb ran MiXCR on the RT-PCR reads. The sample shows hundreds of thousands of distinct CDR3 sequences, more than 15% of them seen only once. V usage is TRBV9 and J usage is TRBJ2-3; 8 nucleotides align to TRBD1. Sequencing used CD4+ T cells sorted from PBMCs, obtained about 24 months after vaccination. The TCR originated in a man aged 45 to 70 who received an inactivated influenza vaccine. The CDR3 protein is CASSATGVGTDTQYF. The CDR3 nucleotides read TGTGCCAGCAGCGCGACAGGGGTGGGCACAGATACGCAGTATTTT.